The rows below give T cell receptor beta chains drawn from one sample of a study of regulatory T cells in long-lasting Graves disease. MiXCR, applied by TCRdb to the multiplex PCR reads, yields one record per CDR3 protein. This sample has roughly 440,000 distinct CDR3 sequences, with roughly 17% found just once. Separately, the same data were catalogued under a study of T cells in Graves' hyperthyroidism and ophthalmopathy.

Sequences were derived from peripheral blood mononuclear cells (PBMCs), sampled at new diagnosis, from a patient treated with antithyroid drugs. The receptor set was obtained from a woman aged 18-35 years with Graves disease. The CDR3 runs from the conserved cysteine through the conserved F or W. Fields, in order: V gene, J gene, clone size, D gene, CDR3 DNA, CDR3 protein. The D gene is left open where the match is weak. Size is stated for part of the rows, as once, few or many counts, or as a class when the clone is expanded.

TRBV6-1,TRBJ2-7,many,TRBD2,TGTGCCAGCAGTAAGACTTGGGGAGGGCCGAACGAGCAGTACTTC,CASSKTWGGPNEQYF
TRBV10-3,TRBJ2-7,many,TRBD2,TGTGCCATCAGTAATAGCGGGAGGACGTCCGAGCAGTACTTC,CAISNSGRTSEQYF
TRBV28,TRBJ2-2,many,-,TGTGCCAGCAGCCACCCGGGACTTCCGAACACCGGGGAGCTGTTTTTT,CASSHPGLPNTGELFF
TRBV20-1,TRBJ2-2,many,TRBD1,TGCAGTGCCCCCTCAGGGGGCAACACCGGGGAGCTGTTTTTT,CSAPSGGNTGELFF
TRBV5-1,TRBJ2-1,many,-,TGCGCCAGCAGCTTGGATGGGGGGAGTAAAAATGAGCAGTTCTTC,CASSLDGGSKNEQFF
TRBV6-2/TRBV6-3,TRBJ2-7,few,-,TGTGCCAGCAGTTATGCGGGCCTTTACAACGAGCAGTACTTC,CASSYAGLYNEQYF
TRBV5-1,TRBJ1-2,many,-,TGCGCCAGCAGCTTGAATACGGGTGTCTATGGCTACACCTTC,CASSLNTGVYGYTF
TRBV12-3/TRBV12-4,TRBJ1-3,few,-,TGTGCCAGCAGTTTTGGGTCTACCGTAACTTTTGGAAACACCATATATTTT,CASSFGSTVTFGNTIYF
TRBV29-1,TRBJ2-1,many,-,TGCAGCGTTTCCGGACTACGAAACAATGAGCAGTTCTTC,CSVSGLRNNEQFF
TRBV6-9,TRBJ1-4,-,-,TGTGCCAGCAGTTACTCCCTCCCTTGGATACCTAATGAAAAACTGTTTTTT,CASSYSLPWIPNEKLFF
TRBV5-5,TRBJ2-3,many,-,TGTGCCAGCAGCTTGGAAGACACCTCCTACACAGATACGCAGTATTTT,CASSLEDTSYTDTQYF
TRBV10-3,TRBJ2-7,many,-,TGTGCCATCAGGCCCCAGACAGGGAGGGACTACGAGCAGTACTTC,CAIRPQTGRDYEQYF
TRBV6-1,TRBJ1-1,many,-,TGTGCCAGCAGCGCCCGTGTGGAGCGCAGTGAAGCTTTCTTT,CASSARVERSEAFF
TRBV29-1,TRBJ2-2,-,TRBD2,TGCAGCGTTGGTAGCGGGAGTGGCACCGGGGAGCTGTTTTTT,CSVGSGSGTGELFF
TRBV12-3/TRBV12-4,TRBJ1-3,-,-,TGTGCCACCCAAATGTCGGCCTCTGGAAACACCATATATTTT,CATQMSASGNTIYF
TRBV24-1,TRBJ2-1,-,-,TGTGCCACCAGTGATGCTGCTGCCTATGAGCAGTTCTTC,CATSDAAAYEQFF